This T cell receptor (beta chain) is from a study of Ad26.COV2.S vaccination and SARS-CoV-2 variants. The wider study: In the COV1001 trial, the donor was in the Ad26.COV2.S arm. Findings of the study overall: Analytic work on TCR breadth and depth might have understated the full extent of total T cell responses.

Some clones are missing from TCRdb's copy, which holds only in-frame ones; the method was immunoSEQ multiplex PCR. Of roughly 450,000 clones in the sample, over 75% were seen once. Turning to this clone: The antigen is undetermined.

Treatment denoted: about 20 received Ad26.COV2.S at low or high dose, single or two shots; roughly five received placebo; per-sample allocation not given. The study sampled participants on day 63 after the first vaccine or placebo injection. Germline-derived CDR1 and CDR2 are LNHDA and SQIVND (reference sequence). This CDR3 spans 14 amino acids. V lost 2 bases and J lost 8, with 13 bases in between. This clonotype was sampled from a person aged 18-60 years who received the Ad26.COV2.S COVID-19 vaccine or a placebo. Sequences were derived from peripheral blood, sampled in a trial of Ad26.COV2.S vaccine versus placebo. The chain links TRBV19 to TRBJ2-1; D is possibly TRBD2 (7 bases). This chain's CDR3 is CASSILGGGYEQFF. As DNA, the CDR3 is TGTGCCAGTAGTATATTAGGGGGAGGGTATGAGCAGTTCTTC.